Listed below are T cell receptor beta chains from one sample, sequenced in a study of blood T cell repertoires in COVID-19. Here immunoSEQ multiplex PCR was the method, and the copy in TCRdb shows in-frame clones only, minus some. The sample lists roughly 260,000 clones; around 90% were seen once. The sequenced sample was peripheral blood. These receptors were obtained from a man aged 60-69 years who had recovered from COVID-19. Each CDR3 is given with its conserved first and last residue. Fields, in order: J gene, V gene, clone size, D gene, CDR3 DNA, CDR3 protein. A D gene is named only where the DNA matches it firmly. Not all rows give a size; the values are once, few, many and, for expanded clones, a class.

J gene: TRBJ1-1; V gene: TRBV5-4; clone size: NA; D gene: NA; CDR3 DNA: TGTGCCAGCACATTAAGTAAAGGGGCAAAGTACACTGAAGCTTTCTTT; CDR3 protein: CASTLSKGAKYTEAFF
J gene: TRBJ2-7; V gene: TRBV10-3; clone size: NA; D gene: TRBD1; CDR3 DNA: TGTGCCATCAGCACCCGGGACAGGGGATCCTACGAGCAGTACTTC; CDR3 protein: CAISTRDRGSYEQYF
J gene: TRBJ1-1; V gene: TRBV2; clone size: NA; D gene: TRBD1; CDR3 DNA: TGTGCCAGCAGGGGGGACAGGGCCGCTGAAGCTTTCTTT; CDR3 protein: CASRGDRAAEAFF
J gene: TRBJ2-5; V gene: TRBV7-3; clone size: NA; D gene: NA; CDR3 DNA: TGTGCCAGCAGCTCCCAGGGGGGCGGGACCCAGTACTTC; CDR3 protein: CASSSQGGGTQYF
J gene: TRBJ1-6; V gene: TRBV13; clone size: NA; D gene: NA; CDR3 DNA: TGTGCCAGCAGCTTAGGGCCCGGGACTTTGAGACCCCTCCACTTT; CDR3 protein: CASSLGPGTLRPLHF
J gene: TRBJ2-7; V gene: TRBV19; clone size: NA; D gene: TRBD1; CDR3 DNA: TGTGCCAGTAGTATCCCGGGACAGGCAACCTACGAGCAGTACTTC; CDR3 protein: CASSIPGQATYEQYF
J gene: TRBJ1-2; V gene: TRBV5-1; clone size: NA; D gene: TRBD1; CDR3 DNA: TGCGCCAGCAGCTTCTCAGGGGGGACTAGCTATGGCTACACCTTC; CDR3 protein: CASSFSGGTSYGYTF
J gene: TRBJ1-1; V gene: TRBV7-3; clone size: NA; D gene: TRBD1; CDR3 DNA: TGTGCCAGCAGCTTATCAGGGGAGACAGGGGGCACTGAAGCTTTCTTT; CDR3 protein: CASSLSGETGGTEAFF
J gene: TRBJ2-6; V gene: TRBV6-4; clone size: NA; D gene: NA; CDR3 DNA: TGTGCCAGCCGGACAGACTCTGGGGCCAACGTCCTGACTTTC; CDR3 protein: CASRTDSGANVLTF
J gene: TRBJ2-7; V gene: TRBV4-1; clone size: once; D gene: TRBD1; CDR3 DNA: TGCGCCAGCAGCCAAGTCGTACGGGACAGGGTCTACGAGCAGTACTTC; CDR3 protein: CASSQVVRDRVYEQYF
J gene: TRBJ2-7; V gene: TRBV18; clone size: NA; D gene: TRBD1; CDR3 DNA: TGTGCCAGCTCACCAATTTCGGGACAGGGGGCGAGGGCATACGAGCAGTACTTC; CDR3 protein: CASSPISGQGARAYEQYF
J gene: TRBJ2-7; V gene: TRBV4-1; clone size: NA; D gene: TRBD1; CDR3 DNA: TGCGCCAGCAGCCTAGGGGGCAGGAGGAGCTCCTACGAGCAGTACTTC; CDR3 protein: CASSLGGRRSSYEQYF
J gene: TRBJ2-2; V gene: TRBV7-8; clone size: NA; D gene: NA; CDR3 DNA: TGTGCCAGCAGCTTACAGTCCGGGGAGCTGTTTTTT; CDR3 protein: CASSLQSGELFF
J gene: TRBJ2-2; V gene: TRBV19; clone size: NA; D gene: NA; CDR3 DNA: TGTGCCAGTAGTAAATACACCCGAGGAAACACCGGGGAGCTGTTTTTT; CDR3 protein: CASSKYTRGNTGELFF
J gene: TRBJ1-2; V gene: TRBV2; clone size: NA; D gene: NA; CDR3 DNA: TGTGCCAGCATTGAGACCAGGGGAGACTATGGCTACACCTTC; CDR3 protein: CASIETRGDYGYTF
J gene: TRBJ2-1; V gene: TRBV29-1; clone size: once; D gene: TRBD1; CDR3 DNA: TGCAGCCATTTACGGGACAGGGGCGATGAGCAGTTCTTC; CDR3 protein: CSHLRDRGDEQFF
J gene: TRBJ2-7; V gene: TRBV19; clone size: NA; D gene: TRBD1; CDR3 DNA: TGTGCCAGTAGTGCCCCGGACAGGGCTTCCTACGAGCAGTACTTC; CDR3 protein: CASSAPDRASYEQYF
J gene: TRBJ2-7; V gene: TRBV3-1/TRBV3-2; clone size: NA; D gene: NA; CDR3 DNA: TGTGCCAGCAGCCAAGTTGATAGCGGCTACGAGCAGTACTTC; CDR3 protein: CASSQVDSGYEQYF
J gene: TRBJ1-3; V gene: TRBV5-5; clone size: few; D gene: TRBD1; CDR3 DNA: TGTGCCAGCAGCTGGCTCGACAGGGCCTCTGGAAACACCATATATTTT; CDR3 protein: CASSWLDRASGNTIYF
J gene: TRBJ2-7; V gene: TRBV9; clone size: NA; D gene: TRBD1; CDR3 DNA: TGTGCCAGCAGCTTCAGACAGGGGGCCTTCCACGAGCAGTACTTC; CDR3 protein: CASSFRQGAFHEQYF
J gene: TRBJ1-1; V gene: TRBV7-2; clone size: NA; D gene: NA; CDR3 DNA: TGTGCCAGCAGCTTAGATAGAGCACGGTTATCTAAGAACACTGAAGCTTTCTTT; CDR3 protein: CASSLDRARLSKNTEAFF
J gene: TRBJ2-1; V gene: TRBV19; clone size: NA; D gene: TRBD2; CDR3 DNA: TGTGCCAGTAGTACCCAGAGCGGGGGTCGAGTGGAGCAGTTCTTC; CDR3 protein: CASSTQSGGRVEQFF
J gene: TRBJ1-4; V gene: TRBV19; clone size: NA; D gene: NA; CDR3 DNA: TGTGCCAGTAGGCCCCCGGGACTGATTAATGAAAAACTGTTTTTT; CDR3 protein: CASRPPGLINEKLFF
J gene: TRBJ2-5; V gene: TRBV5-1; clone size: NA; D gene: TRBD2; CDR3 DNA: TGCGCCAGCAGCACGGGACTAGCGGGGACTAAAGAGACCCAGTACTTC; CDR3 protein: CASSTGLAGTKETQYF
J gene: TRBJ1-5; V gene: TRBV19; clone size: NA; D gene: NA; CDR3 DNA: TGTGCCAGTACCATTAGACGAGGTAATCAGCCCCAGCATTTT; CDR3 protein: CASTIRRGNQPQHF
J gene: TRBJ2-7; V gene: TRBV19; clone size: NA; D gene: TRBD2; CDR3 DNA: TGTGCCAGTAGTATCCGGGGGGGCCGCTACGAGCAGTACTTC; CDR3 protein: CASSIRGGRYEQYF
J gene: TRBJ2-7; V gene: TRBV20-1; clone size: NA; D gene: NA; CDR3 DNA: TGCAGTGCTAGTCAGCCGGGGGGCATCTCCTACGAGCAGTACTTC; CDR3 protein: CSASQPGGISYEQYF
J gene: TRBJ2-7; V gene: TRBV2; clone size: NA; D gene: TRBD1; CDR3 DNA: TGTGCCAGCACGACAGGGAGCTACGAGCAGTACTTC; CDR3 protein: CASTTGSYEQYF
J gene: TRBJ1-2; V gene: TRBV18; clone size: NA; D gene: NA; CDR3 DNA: TGTGCCAGCTCGCAAAAAACGGAGAAAGTCTATGGCTACACCTTC; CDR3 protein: CASSQKTEKVYGYTF
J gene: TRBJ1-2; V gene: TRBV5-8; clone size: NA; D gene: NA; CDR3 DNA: TGTGCCAGCAGCCGCACAGATATTTCTAACTATGGCTACACCTTC; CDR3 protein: CASSRTDISNYGYTF
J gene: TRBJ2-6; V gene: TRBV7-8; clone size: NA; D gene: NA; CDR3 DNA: TGTGCCAGCAGCTTGCAGATCTCTGGGGCCAACGTCCTGACTTTC; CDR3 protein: CASSLQISGANVLTF
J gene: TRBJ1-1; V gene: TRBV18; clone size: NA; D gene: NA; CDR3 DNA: TGTGCCAGCTCACCCGGCTGGGGCGCTGAAGCTTTCTTT; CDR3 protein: CASSPGWGAEAFF
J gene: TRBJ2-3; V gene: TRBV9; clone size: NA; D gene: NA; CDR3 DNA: TGTGCCAGCAGAGGACAGATACCCACAGATACGCAGTATTTT; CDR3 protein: CASRGQIPTDTQYF
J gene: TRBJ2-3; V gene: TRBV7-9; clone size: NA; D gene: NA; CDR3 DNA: TGTGCCAGCAGCACCAGGACTGAATATAGCACAGATACGCAGTATTTT; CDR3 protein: CASSTRTEYSTDTQYF
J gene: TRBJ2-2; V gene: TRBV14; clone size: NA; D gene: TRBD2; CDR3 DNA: TGTGCCAGCAGCCAAGCGGGAGGGACCGGGGAGCTGTTTTTT; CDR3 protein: CASSQAGGTGELFF
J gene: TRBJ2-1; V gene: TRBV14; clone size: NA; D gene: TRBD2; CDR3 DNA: TGTGCCAGCAGCCAAAGCGGGGGGACCCTTAGATATGAGCAGTTCTTC; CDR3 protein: CASSQSGGTLRYEQFF
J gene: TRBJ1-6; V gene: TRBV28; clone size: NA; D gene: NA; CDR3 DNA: TGTGCCAGCAGTACCGGGACACCTTCACCCCTCCACTTT; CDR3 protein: CASSTGTPSPLHF
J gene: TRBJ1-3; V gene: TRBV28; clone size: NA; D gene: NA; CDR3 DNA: TGTGCCAGCAGTTTATCTCCAGGGACTGGAAACACCATATATTTT; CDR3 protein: CASSLSPGTGNTIYF
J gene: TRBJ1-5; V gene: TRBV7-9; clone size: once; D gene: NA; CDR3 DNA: TGTGCCAGCAGCGGCGGACACCCGAGCAATCAGCCCCAGCATTTT; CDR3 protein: CASSGGHPSNQPQHF
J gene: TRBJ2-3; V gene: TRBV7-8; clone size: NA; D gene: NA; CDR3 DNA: TGTGCCAGCAGCTCGTGGCAGGCCGGAGATACGCAGTATTTT; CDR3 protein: CASSSWQAGDTQYF
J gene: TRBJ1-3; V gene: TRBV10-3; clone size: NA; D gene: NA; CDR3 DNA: TGTGCCATCAGTGAGGAGATGGAGGACACCATATATTTT; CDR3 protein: CAISEEMEDTIYF
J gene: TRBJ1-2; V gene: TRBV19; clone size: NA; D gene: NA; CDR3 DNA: TGTGCCAGTAGGCCGATTGAGACACACTATGGCTACACCTTC; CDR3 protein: CASRPIETHYGYTF
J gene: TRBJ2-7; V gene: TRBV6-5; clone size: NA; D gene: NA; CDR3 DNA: TGTGCCAGCAGTCATCGAGAGGGTTACGAGCAGTACTTC; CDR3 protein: CASSHREGYEQYF
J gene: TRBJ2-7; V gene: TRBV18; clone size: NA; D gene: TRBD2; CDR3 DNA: TGTGCCAGCTCACCCGGGACTAGCGAGAACGAGCAGTACTTC; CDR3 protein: CASSPGTSENEQYF
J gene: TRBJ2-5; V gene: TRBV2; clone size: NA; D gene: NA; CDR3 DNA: TGTGCCAGCAGTCAGGACAGCCAAGAGACCCAGTACTTC; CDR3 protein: CASSQDSQETQYF
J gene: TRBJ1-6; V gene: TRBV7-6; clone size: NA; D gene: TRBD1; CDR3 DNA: TGTGCCAGCAGCCTAGACAGGGCGAGCTCCTATAATTCACCCCTCCACTTT; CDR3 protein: CASSLDRASSYNSPLHF
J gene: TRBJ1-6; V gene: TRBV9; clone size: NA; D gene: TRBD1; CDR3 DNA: TGTGCCAGCAGCGTAACAGGGGCGAGTTCACCCCTCCACTTT; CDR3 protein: CASSVTGASSPLHF
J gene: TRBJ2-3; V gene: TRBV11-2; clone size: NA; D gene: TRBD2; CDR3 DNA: TGTGCCAGCAGCGCAAGGCTAGCGGGGGGCCGTACAGATACGCAGTATTTT; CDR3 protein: CASSARLAGGRTDTQYF
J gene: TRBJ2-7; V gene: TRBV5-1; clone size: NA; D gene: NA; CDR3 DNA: TGCGCCAGCAGCTGGGGACTCCGAAGCTCCTACGAGCAGTACTTC; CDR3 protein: CASSWGLRSSYEQYF
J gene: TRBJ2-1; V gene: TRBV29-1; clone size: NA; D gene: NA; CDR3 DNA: TGCAGCGGACAGCAAGTTTACAATGAGCAGTTCTTC; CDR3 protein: CSGQQVYNEQFF
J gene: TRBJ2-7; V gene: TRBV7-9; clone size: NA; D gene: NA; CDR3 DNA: TGTGCCAGCAGCTACCCCCAAGGGGGGGGCGAGCAGTACTTC; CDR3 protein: CASSYPQGGGEQYF